The 22 T cell receptor beta chains reported below all come from one sample, sequenced in a study of T cell responses to AZD1222 COVID-19 vaccine. The table came from immunoSEQ multiplex PCR; TCRdb's copy has only in-frame clones and leaves some out. The data contain approximately 120,000 clones, roughly 87% of them singletons. Sample: peripheral blood, taken 28 days after the second AZD1222 dose. All receptors derive from an adult who received the AZD1222 COVID-19 vaccine.

A few counts support this clone. This rearrangement joins TRBV12-3 or TRBV12-4 to TRBJ2-7; D not certain. The CDR3 is 11 amino acids. Between the trimmed V and J ends, which lost 4 bases and 0 bases, there was a span of 1 base. The DNA of the CDR3 is TGTGCCAGCAGTTCCTCCTACGAGCAGTACTTC. This gives the protein CASSSSYEQYF.

The chain has TRBV15 and TRBJ1-4, with D unclear. The ends were cut back, 3 bases at V and 0 bases at J, with 11 bases in the middle. CDR1 is LNHNV, CDR2 YYDKDF, per germline (reference sequence). This CDR3 region has 16 residues. The CDR3, as DNA: TGTGCCACCAGCAGTCAGCATACCGCAACTAATGAAAAACTGTTTTTT. Protein product: CATSSQHTATNEKLFF. Full variable domain (outside the CDR3, taken from reference TRBV15 and TRBJ1-4): DAMVIQNPRYQVTQFGKPVTLSCSQTLNHNVMYWYQQKSSQAPKLLFHYYDKDFNNEADTPDNFQSRRPNTSFCFLDIRSPGLGDTAMYLCATSSQHTATNEKLFFGSGTQLSVL.

The rearrangement links TRBV7-2 to TRBJ2-7; D may be TRBD1 or TRBD2 (7 bases each). The V gene lost 2 bases and the J gene lost 0 bases, with 11 bases spanning the gap. The germline V gene has CDR1 SGHTA and CDR2 FQGNSA. The CDR3 sequence is 15 residues long. The CDR3 DNA follows: TGTGCCAGCAGCTTACAGGGGGGGGTCTCCTACGAGCAGTACTTC. It specifies CASSLQGGVSYEQYF.

V and J are TRBV6-1 and TRBJ2-3; D ambiguous. The CDR3 consists of 15 residues. CDR1 is MNHNS and CDR2 is SASEGT in the germline V gene. V was shortened by 3 bases and J by 0 bases, with 10 bases between the two germline ends. The CDR3 loop is CASSDPHSSTDTQYF. The CDR3 region has the DNA TGTGCCAGCAGTGACCCTCACTCTAGCACAGATACGCAGTATTTT.

The count of this clone is one. The chain couples TRBV5-1 to TRBJ1-2, with D perhaps TRBD1 (5 bases). This CDR3 comprises 14 residues. Per the germline V gene, CDR1 is SGHRS and CDR2 is YFSETQ. The V and J ends lost 1 base and 2 bases respectively, with 9 bases between them. The CDR3 DNA sequence: TGCGCCAGCAGCTTGAGTCAGGGCAACTATGGCTACACCTTC. It yields the protein CASSLSQGNYGYTF.

The chain links TRBV9 to TRBJ2-7; no clear D gene. The V and J ends lost 0 bases and 3 bases respectively, with 7 bases between them. This CDR3 is built from 13 residues. CDR1 and CDR2 from the germline V gene are SGDLS and YYNGEE. CDR3: CASSVGSDYEQYF. In DNA form, the CDR3 reads TGTGCCAGCAGCGTAGGGTCGGACTACGAGCAGTACTTC.

This clone came up a few times. The V and J genes are TRBV7-2 and TRBJ1-1, with 7 positions matching TRBD1. There are 9 residues in the CDR3. After removal of 11 bases from V and 8 bases from J, the junction contained 2 bases not matched to a gene. From germline, CDR1 is SGHTA and CDR2 FQGNSA. Written as DNA, the CDR3 is TGTGCCGAGGGGGCCGAAGCTTTCTTT. Residues: CAEGAEAFF. Full variable domain (remainder filled in from reference TRBV7-2 and TRBJ1-1): GAGVSQSPSNKVTEKGKDVELRCDPISGHTALYWYRQSLGQGLEFLIYFQGNSAPDKSGLPSDRFSAERTGGSVSTLTIQRTQQEDSAVYLCAEGAEAFFGQGTRLTVV.

V gene TRBV7-2 combines with J gene TRBJ1-5; 8 bases are shared with TRBD1. Germline V lookup: CDR1 SGHTA, CDR2 FQGNSA. V lost 3 bases and J lost 2; bases outside the gene matches: 3. This CDR3 is built from 15 residues. CDR3 nucleotides: TGTGCCAGCAGCTTTCTACAGGGGGGCAATCAGCCCCAGCATTTT. Translated, it gives CASSFLQGGNQPQHF. Full variable domain (rest looked up from reference TRBV7-2 and TRBJ1-5): GAGVSQSPSNKVTEKGKDVELRCDPISGHTALYWYRQSLGQGLEFLIYFQGNSAPDKSGLPSDRFSAERTGGSVSTLTIQRTQQEDSAVYLCASSFLQGGNQPQHFGDGTRLSIL.

The rearrangement uses TRBV5-6 and TRBJ2-7; tentatively, D is TRBD2 (6 bases). The CDR3 has 14 residues. Trimming removed 4 bases at V and 0 bases at J, with 11 bases between. Germline CDR1 and CDR2: SGHDT and YYEEEE. CDR3 sequence (DNA): TGTGCCAGCAGCAGCCGGGACTCCTCCTACGAGCAGTACTTC. This translates into CASSSRDSSYEQYF.

This chain links TRBV12-3 or TRBV12-4 with TRBJ2-7; no reliable D call. Trimming stripped 1 base from V and 5 bases from J, with 6 bases between. This CDR3 region has 12 residues. CDR3 amino acids: CASSLVGHEQYF. The CDR3 region has the DNA TGTGCCAGCAGTTTAGTCGGGCACGAGCAGTACTTC.

V gene TRBV6-2 or TRBV6-3 combines with J gene TRBJ1-6; no reliable D call. Per the germline V gene, CDR1 is MNHEY and CDR2 is SVGEGT. Trimming took 2 bases from V and 4 from J, leaving 9 bases between them. This CDR3 is built from 15 residues. The CDR3 spells CASSYRVGYNSPLHF. CDR3 DNA: TGTGCCAGCAGTTACAGGGTCGGGTATAATTCACCCCTCCACTTT.

The chain has TRBV5-4 and TRBJ2-7, with 11 nucleotides matching TRBD2. V shed 4 bases and J 3 bases; nucleotides not matched to a gene: 3. The germline V gene has CDR1 SGHNT and CDR2 YYREEE (reference sequence). CDR3 length equals 14 residues. This CDR3 is CASSKTSGSYEQYF. The CDR3, as DNA: TGTGCCAGCAGCAAAACTAGCGGGAGCTACGAGCAGTACTTC.

The genes are TRBV29-1 and TRBJ2-7; D uncertain. V was cut by 4 bases and J by 3 bases, with 7 bases left in between. Germline V gene sequence: CDR1 SQVTM, CDR2 ANQGSEA. The CDR3 covers 11 residues. CDR3 sequence: CSVVANYEQYF. The DNA of the CDR3 is TGCAGCGTTGTAGCTAACTACGAGCAGTACTTC.

The V call is TRBV4-1, the J call TRBJ1-1; D is perhaps TRBD1 (5 bases). Trimming pared 3 bases from V and 1 base from J, leaving 15 bases between. The CDR3 spans 16 residues. CDR1 is MGHRA and CDR2 is YSYEKL in the germline V gene. CDR3 loop: CASSHNPRARNTEAFF. DNA of the CDR3: TGCGCCAGCAGCCACAACCCCAGGGCCAGGAACACTGAAGCTTTCTTT.

This chain links TRBV2 with TRBJ2-1, with D possibly being TRBD2 (7 bases). The CDR3 contains 15 residues. Trimming removed 11 bases from V and 1 base from J, with 18 bases in between. Germline loops: CDR1 SNHLY, CDR2 FYNNEI. This chain's CDR3 is CALWGGGRSYNEQFF. The CDR3 region has the DNA TGTGCCCTCTGGGGGGGCGGACGGTCCTACAATGAGCAGTTCTTC.

V and J are TRBV7-8 and TRBJ1-5; TRBD1 might be the D (5 bases). This CDR3 region has 20 residues. CDR1 SGHVS and CDR2 FQNEAQ come from the germline V gene. Trimming stripped 1 base from V and 0 bases from J, with 22 bases between. This CDR3 is CASSLGGGTGSTLSNQPQHF. Written as DNA, the CDR3 is TGTGCCAGCAGCTTAGGGGGGGGAACAGGATCTACACTTAGCAATCAGCCCCAGCATTTT. The variable domain in full, completed from reference TRBV7-8 and TRBJ1-5, reads GAGVSQSPRYKVAKRGQDVALRCDPISGHVSLFWYQQALGQGPEFLTYFQNEAQLDKSGLPSDRFFAERPEGSVSTLKIQRTQQEDSAVYLCASSLGGGTGSTLSNQPQHFGDGTRLSIL.

The chain links TRBV19 to TRBJ1-1, with D unclear. CDR3 length: 13 residues. Germline loops: CDR1 LNHDA, CDR2 SQIVND (reference sequence). The CDR3 DNA sequence: TGTGGCGCGGGGAGTCGGTCCTACACTGAAGCTTTCTTT. The encoded protein is CGAGSRSYTEAFF.

The rearrangement links TRBV29-1 to TRBJ2-1; D is unresolved. Trimming removed 3 bases from V and 4 bases from J, with 13 bases in between. The CDR3 extends over 14 amino acids. The germline V gene has CDR1 SQVTM and CDR2 ANQGSEA. The DNA of the CDR3 is TGCAGCGTTGATGCGTGGGATGGATACAATGAGCAGTTCTTC. Protein product: CSVDAWDGYNEQFF.

This clone was seen more than once but under ten times. The gene calls are TRBV28 and TRBJ1-1; 9 bases fit TRBD1. Germline loops: CDR1 MDHEN, CDR2 SYDVKM. V lost 1 base to trimming and J lost 3 bases; unmatched junction nucleotides: 12. The CDR3 is 18 amino acids. CDR3 sequence: CASSLFGPGTGRDTEAFF. CDR3 coding DNA: TGTGCCAGCAGTTTATTCGGTCCCGGGACAGGGAGGGACACTGAAGCTTTCTTT.

The chain uses TRBV19 and TRBJ1-5; no definite D call. The germline V gene has CDR1 LNHDA and CDR2 SQIVND (reference sequence). The CDR3 covers 17 residues. V dropped 1 base and J dropped 1 base, with 14 bases sitting between them. In DNA form, the CDR3 reads TGTGCCAGTAGTATAGTTGGAGGGCGGAGAAGCAATCAGCCCCAGCATTTT. Amino acids: CASSIVGGRRSNQPQHF.

The rearrangement joins TRBV7-9 to TRBJ2-7; no firm D call. CDR3 length equals 13 residues. V dropped 3 bases and J dropped 6 bases, with 12 bases sitting between them. Germline CDR1 reads SEHNR; CDR2 reads FQNEAQ (reference sequence). CDR3 amino acids: CASSLAALSEQYF. In nucleotides, the CDR3 is TGTGCCAGCAGCTTGGCCGCCCTATCCGAGCAGTACTTC.

This clone was seen many times. This sequence joins TRBV27 and TRBJ2-7, with D uncertain. Germline V gene lookup returns CDR1 MNHEY and CDR2 SMNVEV (reference sequence). Trimming cost V 8 bases and J 5 bases, with 7 bases left between them. CDR3 length equals 10 residues. CDR3 protein: CASGYHEQYF. In nucleotides, the CDR3 is TGTGCCAGCGGATACCACGAGCAGTACTTC.